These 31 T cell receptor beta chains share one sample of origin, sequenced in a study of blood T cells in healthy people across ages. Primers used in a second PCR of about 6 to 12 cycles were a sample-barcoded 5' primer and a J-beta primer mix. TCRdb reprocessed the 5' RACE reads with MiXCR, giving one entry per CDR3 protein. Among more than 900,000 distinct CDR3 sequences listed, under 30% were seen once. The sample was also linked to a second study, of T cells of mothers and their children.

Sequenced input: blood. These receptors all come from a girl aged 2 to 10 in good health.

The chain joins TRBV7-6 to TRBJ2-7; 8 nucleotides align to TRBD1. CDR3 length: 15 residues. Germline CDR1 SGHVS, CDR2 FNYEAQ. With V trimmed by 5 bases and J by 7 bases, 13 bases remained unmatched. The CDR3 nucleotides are TGTGCCAGCAGCGTAGGACAGGGACGTCTAGGGGAGCAGTACTTC. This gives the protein CASSVGQGRLGEQYF.

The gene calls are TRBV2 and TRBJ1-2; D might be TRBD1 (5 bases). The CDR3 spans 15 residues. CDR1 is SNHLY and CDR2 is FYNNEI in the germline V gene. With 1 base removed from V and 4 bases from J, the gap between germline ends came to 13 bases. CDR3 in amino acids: CASSEGSRGFYGYTF. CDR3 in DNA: TGTGCCAGCAGTGAAGGGTCGCGGGGCTTCTATGGCTACACCTTC. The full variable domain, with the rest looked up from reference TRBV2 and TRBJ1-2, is EPEVTQTPSHQVTQMGQEVILRCVPISNHLYFYWYRQILGQKVEFLVSFYNNEISEKSEIFDDQFSVERPDGSNFTLKIRSTKLEDSAMYFCASSEGSRGFYGYTFGSGTRLTVV.

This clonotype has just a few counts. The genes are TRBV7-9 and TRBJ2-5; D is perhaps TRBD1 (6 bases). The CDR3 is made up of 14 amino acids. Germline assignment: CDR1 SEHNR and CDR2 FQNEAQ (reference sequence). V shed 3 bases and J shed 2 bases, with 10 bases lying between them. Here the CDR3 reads CASSFGTPQETQYF. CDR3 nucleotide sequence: TGTGCCAGCAGCTTCGGGACACCTCAAGAGACCCAGTACTTC. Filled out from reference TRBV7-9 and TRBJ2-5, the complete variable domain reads DTGVSQNPRHKITKRGQNVTFRCDPISEHNRLYWYRQTLGQGPEFLTYFQNEAQLEKSRLLSDRFSAERPKGSFSTLEIQRTEQGDSAMYLCASSFGTPQETQYFGPGTRLLVL.

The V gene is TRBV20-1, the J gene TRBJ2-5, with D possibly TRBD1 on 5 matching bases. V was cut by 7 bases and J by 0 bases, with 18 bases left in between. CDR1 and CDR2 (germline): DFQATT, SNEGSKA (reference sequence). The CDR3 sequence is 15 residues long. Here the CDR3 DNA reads TGCAGTGGGGGTCCGACAGACCGTTACCAAGAGACCCAGTACTTC. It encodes CSGGPTDRYQETQYF.

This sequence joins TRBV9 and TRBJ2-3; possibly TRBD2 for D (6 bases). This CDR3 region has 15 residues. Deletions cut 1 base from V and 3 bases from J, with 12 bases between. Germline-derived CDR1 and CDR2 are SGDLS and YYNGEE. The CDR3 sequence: CASSVPGVGTDTQYF. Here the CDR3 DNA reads TGTGCCAGCAGCGTACCGGGGGTGGGAACAGATACGCAGTATTTT.

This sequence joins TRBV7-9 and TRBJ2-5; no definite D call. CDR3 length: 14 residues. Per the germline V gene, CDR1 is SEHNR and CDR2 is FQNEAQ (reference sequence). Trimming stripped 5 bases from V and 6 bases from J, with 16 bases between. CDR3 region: CASSKVGGMKTQYF. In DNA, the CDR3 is TGTGCCAGCAGCAAAGTGGGTGGCATGAAGACCCAGTACTTC.

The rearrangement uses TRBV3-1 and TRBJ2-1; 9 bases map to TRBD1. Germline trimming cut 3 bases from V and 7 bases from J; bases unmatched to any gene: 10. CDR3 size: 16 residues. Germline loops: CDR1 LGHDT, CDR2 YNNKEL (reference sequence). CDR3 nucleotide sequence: TGTGCCAGCAGCCAGGTGGGGACAGGGTTACTAAATGAGCAGTTCTTC. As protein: CASSQVGTGLLNEQFF.

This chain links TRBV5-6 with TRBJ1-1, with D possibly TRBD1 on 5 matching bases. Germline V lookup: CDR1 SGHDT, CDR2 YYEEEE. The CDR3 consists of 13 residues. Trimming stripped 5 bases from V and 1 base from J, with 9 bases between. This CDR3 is CASRTQGNTEAFF. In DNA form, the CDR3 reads TGTGCCAGCAGAACTCAGGGGAACACTGAAGCTTTCTTT.

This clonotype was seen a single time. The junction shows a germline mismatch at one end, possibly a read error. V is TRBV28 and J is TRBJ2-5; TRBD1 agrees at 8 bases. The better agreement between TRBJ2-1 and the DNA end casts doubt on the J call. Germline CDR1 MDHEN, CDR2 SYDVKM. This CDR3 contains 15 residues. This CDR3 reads CASSLPGQVYNGQFF. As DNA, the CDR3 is TGTGCCAGCAGTTTGCCGGGACAGGTATACAATGGGCAGTTCTTC.

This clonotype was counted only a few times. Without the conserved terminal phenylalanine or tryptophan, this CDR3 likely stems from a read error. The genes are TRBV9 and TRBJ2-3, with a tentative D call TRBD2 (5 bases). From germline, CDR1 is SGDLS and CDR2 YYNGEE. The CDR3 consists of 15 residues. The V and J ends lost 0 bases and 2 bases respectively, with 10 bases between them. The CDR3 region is CASSVEVGITDTQYL. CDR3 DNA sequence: TGTGCCAGCAGCGTAGAGGTCGGGATCACAGATACGCAGTATCTT.

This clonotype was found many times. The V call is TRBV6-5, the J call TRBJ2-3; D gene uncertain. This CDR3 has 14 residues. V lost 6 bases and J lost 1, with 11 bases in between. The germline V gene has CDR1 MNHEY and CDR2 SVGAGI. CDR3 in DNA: TGTGCCAGCAGAGTTAGCCCCGGCACAGATACGCAGTATTTT. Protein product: CASRVSPGTDTQYF.

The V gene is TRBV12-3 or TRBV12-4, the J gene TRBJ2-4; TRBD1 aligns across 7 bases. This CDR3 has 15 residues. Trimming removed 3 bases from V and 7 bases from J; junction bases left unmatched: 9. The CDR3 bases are TGTGCCAGCAGTTTTTGGGTGAACAGGGGCAACATTCAGTACTTC. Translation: CASSFWVNRGNIQYF.

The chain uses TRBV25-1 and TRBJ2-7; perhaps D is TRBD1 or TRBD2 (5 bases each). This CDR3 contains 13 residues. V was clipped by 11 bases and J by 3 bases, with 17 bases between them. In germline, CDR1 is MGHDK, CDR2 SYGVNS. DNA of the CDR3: TGTGCCTCCAGTATTGTTGGGGGCTACGAGCAGTACTTC. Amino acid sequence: CASSIVGGYEQYF.

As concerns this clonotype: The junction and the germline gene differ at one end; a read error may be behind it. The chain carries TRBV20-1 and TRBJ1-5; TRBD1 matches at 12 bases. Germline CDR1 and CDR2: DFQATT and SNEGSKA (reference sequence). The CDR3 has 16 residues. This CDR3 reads CSAREVGTGGNQPQHF. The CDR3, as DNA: TGCAGTGCTAGAGAGGTCGGGACAGGGGGCAACCAGCCCCAGCATTTT.

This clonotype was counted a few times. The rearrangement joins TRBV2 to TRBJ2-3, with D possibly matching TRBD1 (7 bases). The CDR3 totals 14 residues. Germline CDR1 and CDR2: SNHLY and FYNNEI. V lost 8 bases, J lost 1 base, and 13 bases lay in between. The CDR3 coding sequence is TGTGCCAGCCGCCAGGGGGGCCGCACAGATACGCAGTATTTT. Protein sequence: CASRQGGRTDTQYF.

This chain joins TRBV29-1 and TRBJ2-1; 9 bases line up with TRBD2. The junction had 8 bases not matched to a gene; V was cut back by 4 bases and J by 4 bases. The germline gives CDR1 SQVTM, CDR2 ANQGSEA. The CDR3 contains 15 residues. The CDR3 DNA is TGCAGCGTTGCGTTAGCGGGAGTATTGTACAATGAGCAGTTCTTC. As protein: CSVALAGVLYNEQFF.

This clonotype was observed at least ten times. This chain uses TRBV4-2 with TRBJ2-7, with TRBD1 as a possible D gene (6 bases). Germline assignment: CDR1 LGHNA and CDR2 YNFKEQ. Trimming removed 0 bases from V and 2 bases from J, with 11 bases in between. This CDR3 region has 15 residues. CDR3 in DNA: TGTGCCAGCAGCCAAGATACAGGGACCACCTACGAGCAGTACTTC. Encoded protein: CASSQDTGTTYEQYF.

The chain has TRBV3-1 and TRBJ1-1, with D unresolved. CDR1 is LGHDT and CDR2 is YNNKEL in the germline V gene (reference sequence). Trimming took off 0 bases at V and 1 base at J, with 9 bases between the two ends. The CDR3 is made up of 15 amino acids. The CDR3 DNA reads TGTGCCAGCAGCCAAGAGGAGGTCGCGAACACTGAAGCTTTCTTT. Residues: CASSQEEVANTEAFF.

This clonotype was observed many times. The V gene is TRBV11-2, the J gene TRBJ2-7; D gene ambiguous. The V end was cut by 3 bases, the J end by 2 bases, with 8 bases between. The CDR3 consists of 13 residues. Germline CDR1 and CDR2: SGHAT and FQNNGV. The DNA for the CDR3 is TGTGCCAGCAGCTTGGGCCGGACCTACGAGCAGTACTTC. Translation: CASSLGRTYEQYF. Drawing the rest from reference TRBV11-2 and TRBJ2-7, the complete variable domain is EAGVAQSPRYKIIEKRQSVAFWCNPISGHATLYWYQQILGQGPKLLIQFQNNGVVDDSQLPKDRFSAERLKGVDSTLKIQPAKLEDSAVYLCASSLGRTYEQYFGPGTRLTVT.

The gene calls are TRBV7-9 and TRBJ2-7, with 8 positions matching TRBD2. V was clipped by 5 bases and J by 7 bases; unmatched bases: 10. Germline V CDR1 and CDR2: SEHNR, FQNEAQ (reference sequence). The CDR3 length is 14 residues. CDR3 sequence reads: CASSPIERGREQYF. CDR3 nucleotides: TGTGCCAGCAGCCCCATAGAGCGGGGGCGGGAGCAGTACTTC.

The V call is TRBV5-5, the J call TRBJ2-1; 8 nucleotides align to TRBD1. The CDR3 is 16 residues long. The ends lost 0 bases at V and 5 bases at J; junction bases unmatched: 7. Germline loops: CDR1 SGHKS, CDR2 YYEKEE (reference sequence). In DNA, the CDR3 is TGTGCCAGCAGCTTGGCCGGGGACAGGAGGCACAATGAGCAGTTCTTC. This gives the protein CASSLAGDRRHNEQFF.

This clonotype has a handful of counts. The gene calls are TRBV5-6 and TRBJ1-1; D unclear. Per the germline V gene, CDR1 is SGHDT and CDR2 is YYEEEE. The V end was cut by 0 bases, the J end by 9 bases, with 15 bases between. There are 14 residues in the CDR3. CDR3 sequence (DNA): TGTGCCAGCAGCTTGGGGGCAGAGTTGGTTAAAGCTTTCTTT. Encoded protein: CASSLGAELVKAFF.

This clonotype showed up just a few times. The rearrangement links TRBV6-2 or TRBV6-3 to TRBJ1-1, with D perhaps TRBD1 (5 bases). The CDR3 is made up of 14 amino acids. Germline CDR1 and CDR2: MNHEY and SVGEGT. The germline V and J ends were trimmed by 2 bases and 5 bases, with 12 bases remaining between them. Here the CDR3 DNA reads TGTGCCAGCAGTTACCCCAGGGTGGGGACTGAAGCTTTCTTT. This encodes CASSYPRVGTEAFF.

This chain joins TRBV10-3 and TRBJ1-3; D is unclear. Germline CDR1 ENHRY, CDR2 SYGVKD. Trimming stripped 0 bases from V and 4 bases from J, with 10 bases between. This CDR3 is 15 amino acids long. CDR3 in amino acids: CAISESGGIGNTIYF. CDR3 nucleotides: TGTGCCATCAGTGAGTCAGGCGGGATCGGAAACACCATATATTTT.

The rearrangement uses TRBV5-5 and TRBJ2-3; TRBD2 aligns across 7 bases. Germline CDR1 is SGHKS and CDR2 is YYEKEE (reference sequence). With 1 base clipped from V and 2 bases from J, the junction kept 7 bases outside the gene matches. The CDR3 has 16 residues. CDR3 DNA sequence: TGTGCCAGCAGCTTGTTTCCTAGCGGATTCACAGATACGCAGTATTTT. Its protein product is CASSLFPSGFTDTQYF.

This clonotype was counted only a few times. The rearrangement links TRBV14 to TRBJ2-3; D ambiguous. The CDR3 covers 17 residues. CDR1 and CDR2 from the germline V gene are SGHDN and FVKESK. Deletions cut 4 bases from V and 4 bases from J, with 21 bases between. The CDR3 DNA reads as TGTGCCAGCAGCCCATGGCTGGGCAGCCTGAGCGCAGATACGCAGTATTTT. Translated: CASSPWLGSLSADTQYF.

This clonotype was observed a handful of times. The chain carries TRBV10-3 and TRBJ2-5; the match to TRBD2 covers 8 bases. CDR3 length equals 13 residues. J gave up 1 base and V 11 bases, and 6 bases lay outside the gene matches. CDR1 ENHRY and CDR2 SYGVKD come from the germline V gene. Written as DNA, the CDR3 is TGTGCCCACCGGGGGGGGGTCCAAGAGACCCAGTACTTC. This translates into CAHRGGVQETQYF.

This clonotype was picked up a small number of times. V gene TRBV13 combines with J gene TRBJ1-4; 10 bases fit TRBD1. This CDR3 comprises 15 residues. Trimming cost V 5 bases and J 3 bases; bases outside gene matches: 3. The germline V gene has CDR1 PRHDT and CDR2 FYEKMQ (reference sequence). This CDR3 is CASSHGTGANEKLFF. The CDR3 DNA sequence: TGTGCCAGCAGCCATGGGACAGGGGCTAATGAAAAACTGTTTTTT.

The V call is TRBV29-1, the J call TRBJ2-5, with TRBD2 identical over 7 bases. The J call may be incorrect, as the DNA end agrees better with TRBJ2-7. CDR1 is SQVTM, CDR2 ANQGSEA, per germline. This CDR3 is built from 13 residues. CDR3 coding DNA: TGCAGCATTGGACTAGGAGGGGCCTACGAGCAGTACTTC. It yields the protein CSIGLGGAYEQYF.

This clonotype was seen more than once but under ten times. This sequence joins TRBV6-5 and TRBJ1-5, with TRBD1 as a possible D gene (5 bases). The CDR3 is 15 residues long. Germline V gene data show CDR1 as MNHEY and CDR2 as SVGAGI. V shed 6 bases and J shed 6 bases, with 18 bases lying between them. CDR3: CASSRTDRGGQPQHF. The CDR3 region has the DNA TGTGCCAGCAGCCGTACAGATCGGGGGGGTCAGCCCCAGCATTTT.

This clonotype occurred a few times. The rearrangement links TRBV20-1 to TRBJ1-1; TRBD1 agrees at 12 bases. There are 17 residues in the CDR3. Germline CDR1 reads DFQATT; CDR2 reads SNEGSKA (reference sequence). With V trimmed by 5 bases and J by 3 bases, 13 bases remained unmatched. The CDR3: CSAYPLGTGGEYTEAFF. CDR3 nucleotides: TGCAGTGCTTACCCCCTTGGGACAGGGGGCGAATACACTGAAGCTTTCTTT.